These 19 T cell receptor beta chains were sequenced from one sample in a study of vaccination and CD4 T cells after COVID-19. Antigens of these TCRs are unknown. Scientists ran DNA taken from cultured CD4+ T cells through the Oncomine TCR Beta short-read assay for sequencing. TCRdb independently ran MiXCR on the PCR reads; one entry per CDR3 protein. The sample records more than 10,000 distinct CDR3 sequences, approximately 65% being singletons. Treatment in this sample: approximately 11-day PBMC culture with coronavirus spike peptide pools or control peptides (ViraFEST assay). Sequencing was carried out using CD4+ T cells from blood, cultured in vitro. These receptors were obtained from a human donor who had recovered from COVID-19.

This chain joins TRBV20-1 and TRBJ2-6; 7 nucleotides align to TRBD1. With 3 bases clipped from V and 2 bases from J, the junction kept 10 bases outside the gene matches. The CDR3 covers 17 residues. Looked up from germline, CDR1 is DFQATT and CDR2 is SNEGSKA (reference sequence). CDR3: CSARRRITGAGANVLTF. The CDR3 coding sequence is TGCAGTGCTAGGCGTCGAATAACAGGGGCTGGGGCCAACGTCCTGACTTTC.

The V call is TRBV4-3, the J call TRBJ1-3; unclear D gene. The CDR3 extends over 15 amino acids. CDR1 is LGHNA, CDR2 YSLEER, per germline. Trimming shortened V by 1 base and J by 0 bases, and 7 bases separated the two germline ends. As DNA, the CDR3 is TGCGCCAGCAGCCAAGGCGCGGGCTCTGGAAACACCATATATTTT. Amino acids: CASSQGAGSGNTIYF.

This chain joins TRBV6-1 and TRBJ1-1; D is unclear. CDR1 MNHNS and CDR2 SASEGT come from the germline V gene. The V and J ends lost 5 bases and 5 bases respectively, with 15 bases between them. This CDR3 comprises 14 residues. The CDR3 spells CASSPRTGGTEAFF. The CDR3 DNA is TGTGCCAGCAGTCCAAGGACCGGCGGTACTGAAGCTTTCTTT.

This chain joins TRBV7-9 and TRBJ1-3, with D unclear. The CDR3 loop spans 16 amino acids. Deletions cut 5 bases from V and 4 bases from J, with 18 bases between. Looked up from germline, CDR1 is SEHNR and CDR2 is FQNEAQ (reference sequence). In DNA form, the CDR3 reads TGTGCCAGCAGCATCCCAGGAAGGAACTCAGGAAACACCATATATTTT. It is translated as CASSIPGRNSGNTIYF.

V and J are TRBV20-1 and TRBJ2-1; D unclear. Germline CDR1 and CDR2: DFQATT and SNEGSKA (reference sequence). Trimming cost V 3 bases and J 5 bases, with 14 bases left between them. The CDR3 sequence is 14 residues long. DNA of the CDR3: TGCAGTGCTAGGGGCGAGTCCGGAGACAATGAGCAGTTCTTC. Amino acids: CSARGESGDNEQFF.

This clonotype turned up a few times. CDR3 sequence (DNA): TGCAGTGCTAGTGAGGGAGAGGCCGGGGAGCTGTTTTTT. Translating it yields CSASEGEAGELFF. The rearrangement links TRBV20-1 to TRBJ2-2, with a tentative D call TRBD2 (5 bases). The CDR3 covers 13 residues. CDR1 and CDR2 from the germline V gene are DFQATT and SNEGSKA (reference sequence). Trimming took 3 bases from V and 6 from J, leaving 11 bases between them.

The V gene is TRBV19, the J gene TRBJ1-6; 7 bases map to TRBD1. The CDR3 runs 14 residues. Germline V gene sequence: CDR1 LNHDA, CDR2 SQIVND (reference sequence). Trimming at V came to 3 bases and at J to 9 bases, leaving 5 bases not matched to a gene. CDR3: CASSIAGDSSPLHF. The CDR3 region has the DNA TGTGCCAGTAGTATTGCAGGGGACAGTTCACCCCTCCACTTT.

The CDR3 protein is CASSVQAIQETQYF. Here the CDR3 DNA reads TGTGCCAGCAGTGTTCAGGCCATACAAGAGACCCAGTACTTC. The chain carries TRBV2 and TRBJ2-5; D remains unclear. The CDR3 extends over 14 amino acids. CDR1 is SNHLY, CDR2 FYNNEI, per germline. The V end was cut by 4 bases, the J end by 2 bases, with 11 bases between.

This clonotype was seen more than once but under ten times. V is TRBV6-1 and J is TRBJ2-6; 12 bases match TRBD2. J was trimmed by 0 bases and V by 8 bases; bases with no gene match: 5. Germline-derived CDR1 and CDR2 are MNHNS and SASEGT. This CDR3 is built from 17 residues. This CDR3 reads CASELAGGTSGANVLTF. DNA for the CDR3: TGTGCCAGCGAACTAGCGGGAGGTACCTCTGGGGCCAACGTCCTGACTTTC.

This clonotype occurred once. This chain connects TRBV2 to TRBJ1-5; 10 nucleotides agree with TRBD1. The CDR3 contains 13 residues. V trimming: 6 bases; J trimming: 6 bases; junction bases outside the gene matches: 2. Germline V gene lookup returns CDR1 SNHLY and CDR2 FYNNEI. The CDR3: CASRGQGVQPQHF. The DNA for the CDR3 is TGTGCCAGCAGAGGACAGGGGGTTCAGCCCCAGCATTTT.

The chain is built from TRBV6-4 and TRBJ2-2; the match to TRBD1 covers 7 bases. This CDR3 has 14 residues. Germline V gives CDR1 MRHNA, CDR2 SNTAGT. V lost 5 bases, J lost 3 bases, and 3 bases stayed unmatched. The CDR3 region has the DNA TGTGCCAGCAGTCCCGGGACAGACACCGGGGAGCTGTTTTTT. This gives the protein CASSPGTDTGELFF.

The chain is built from TRBV7-8 and TRBJ2-4, with D maybe TRBD2 (6 bases). V gave up 5 bases and J gave up 1 base, with 24 bases separating them. The germline CDR1 and CDR2 sequences are SGHVS and FQNEAQ. The CDR3 spans 19 residues. The CDR3 DNA follows: TGTGCCAGCAGCCTCAGTCGGTGGAGGGAACTGGTGGCCAAAAACATTCAGTACTTC. Its translation is CASSLSRWRELVAKNIQYF.

CDR3 residues: CASSLETGGGEQYF. Here the CDR3 DNA reads TGTGCCAGCAGCTTAGAGACGGGAGGGGGAGAGCAGTACTTC. The chain carries TRBV7-6 and TRBJ2-7; 8 bases fit TRBD2. V trimming: 1 base; J trimming: 7 bases; junction bases outside the gene matches: 6. This CDR3 has 14 residues. Looked up from germline, CDR1 is SGHVS and CDR2 is FNYEAQ.

On this clonotype: The germline gene is not matched at one end of the junction; a read error may be the cause. The chain couples TRBV20-1 to TRBJ2-3, with a tentative D call TRBD1 (5 bases). CDR3 length equals 15 residues. Germline V gene lookup returns CDR1 DFQATT and CDR2 SNEGSKA (reference sequence). CDR3 residues: CSARALGRGTGTQYF. The CDR3 coding sequence is TGCAGTGCTAGGGCCCTGGGTAGGGGCACAGGTACGCAGTATTTT.

The chain couples TRBV7-2 to TRBJ2-7, with 8 positions matching TRBD1. With V trimmed by 8 bases and J by 3 bases, 9 bases remained unmatched. Germline V gene lookup returns CDR1 SGHTA and CDR2 FQGNSA. CDR3 length equals 14 residues. The CDR3 loop is CASGSSGTGYEQYF. Here the CDR3 DNA reads TGTGCCAGCGGCTCATCAGGGACAGGCTACGAGCAGTACTTC.

The chain recombines TRBV7-6 with TRBJ2-1; a possible D gene is TRBD2 (6 bases). The V end was cut by 3 bases, the J end by 15 bases, with 15 bases between. The CDR3 runs 12 residues. Germline V gene data show CDR1 as SGHVS and CDR2 as FNYEAQ. This CDR3 reads CASSLRDSTPFF. DNA of the CDR3: TGTGCCAGCAGCTTGCGGGACTCAACTCCGTTCTTC.

The CDR3 sequence is CSARVSQRGSYNEQFF. The CDR3 DNA follows: TGCAGTGCTAGAGTAAGTCAGCGGGGCTCCTACAATGAGCAGTTCTTC. The chain uses TRBV20-1 and TRBJ2-1; 7 bases agree with TRBD2. The CDR3 is 16 residues long. Per the germline V gene, CDR1 is DFQATT and CDR2 is SNEGSKA (reference sequence). Unmatched junction bases numbered 6, after V lost 1 base and J lost 0 bases.

About this clonotype: The junction shows a germline mismatch at one end, possibly a read error. The CDR3 is CASSFGSSGSYNEQFF. The CDR3 bases are TGTGCTAGCAGCTTTGGTTCTAGCGGTTCCTACAATGAGCAGTTCTTC. The chain uses TRBV7-6 and TRBJ2-1; 7 bases are a match to TRBD2. The CDR3 has 16 residues. Germline V gene sequence: CDR1 SGHVS, CDR2 FNYEAQ.

V is TRBV20-1 and J is TRBJ2-1; tentatively, D is TRBD2 (7 bases). V lost 0 bases and J lost 0, with 15 bases in between. CDR3 length equals 17 residues. The germline V gene has CDR1 DFQATT and CDR2 SNEGSKA (reference sequence). Here the CDR3 DNA reads TGCAGTGCTAGAGATCGGGGAGGGGGGTTCTCCTACAATGAGCAGTTCTTC. This codes for CSARDRGGGFSYNEQFF.